This entry lists 18 T cell receptor beta chains sequenced from one sample in a study of beta chain features in type 1 diabetes. Since all of the isolated RNA was reverse transcribed, expressed TCRB transcripts were what got sequenced. Sequenced by immunoSEQ multiplex PCR; TCRdb stores in-frame clones only, minus some. The table lists 850,000 to 900,000 clones, about a sixth of them singletons, with 0.02% to 0.025% in the top ten. Material: naive CD4+ T cells from blood. The source of these receptors is a woman between 18 and 29 years old in good health.

The chain's CDR3 is CASSQGPYNQPQHF. In DNA, the CDR3 is TGCGCCAGCAGCCAGGGACCCTATAATCAGCCCCAGCATTTT. The chain is built from TRBV4-3 and TRBJ1-5; D perhaps matches TRBD1 (5 bases). Trimming took off 3 bases at V and 4 bases at J, with 10 bases between the two ends. This CDR3 is built from 14 residues. Per germline, CDR1 LGHNA and CDR2 YSLEER.

This clone was recorded a few times. The V call is TRBV15, the J call TRBJ1-2; D is uncertain. Germline assignment: CDR1 LNHNV and CDR2 YYDKDF (reference sequence). Trimming took 5 bases from V and 2 from J, leaving 12 bases between them. The CDR3 totals 14 residues. CDR3 nucleotides: TGTGCCACCAGCCACCCTTTGGAGAACTATGGCTACACCTTC. Amino acids: CATSHPLENYGYTF.

The genes are TRBV28 and TRBJ2-7, with D possibly matching TRBD2 (5 bases). From germline, CDR1 is MDHEN and CDR2 SYDVKM. This CDR3 is built from 14 residues. V was clipped by 3 bases and J by 6 bases, with 15 bases between them. The CDR3 region is CASSFSFPSIEQYF. CDR3 bases: TGTGCCAGCAGTTTTTCATTCCCTAGCATCGAGCAGTACTTC.

J is TRBJ2-1 and V is TRBV7-2; TRBD2 matches at 9 bases. Germline V gene sequence: CDR1 SGHTA, CDR2 FQGNSA. This CDR3 is 14 amino acids long. The J segment lost 10 bases and the V segment lost 0 bases, leaving 4 bases of the junction unmatched. As DNA, the CDR3 is TGTGCCAGCAGCTTAGCGCGCCTAGCGGGGGAGCAGTTCTTC. Its translation: CASSLARLAGEQFF. Supplemented by reference TRBV7-2 and TRBJ2-1, the full variable domain reads GAGVSQSPSNKVTEKGKDVELRCDPISGHTALYWYRQSLGQGLEFLIYFQGNSAPDKSGLPSDRFSAERTGGSVSTLTIQRTQQEDSAVYLCASSLARLAGEQFFGPGTRLTVL.

This clone was seen ten or more times. The chain links TRBV14 to TRBJ2-3, with 8 bases aligning to TRBD2. With 9 bases clipped from V and 1 base from J, the junction kept 3 bases outside the gene matches. This CDR3 is 13 amino acids long. Germline V gene data show CDR1 as SGHDN and CDR2 as FVKESK. CDR3 loop: CASMTSGTDTQYF. For the CDR3, the DNA is TGTGCCAGTATGACTAGCGGCACAGATACGCAGTATTTT.

V gene TRBV6-6 combines with J gene TRBJ2-5; 11 bases align to TRBD2. CDR3 length: 14 amino acids. The germline gives CDR1 MNHNY, CDR2 SVGAGI (reference sequence). V lost 6 bases to trimming and J lost 5 bases; unmatched junction nucleotides: 5. CDR3 DNA sequence: TGTGCCAGCAGATCACTAGCGGGAGAGGAGACCCAGTACTTC. Translation gives CASRSLAGEETQYF.

The V gene is TRBV7-2, the J gene TRBJ2-1, with 10 bases lining up with TRBD2. Trimming at V came to 3 bases and at J to 4 bases, leaving 3 bases not matched to a gene. The germline CDR1 and CDR2 sequences are SGHTA and FQGNSA. The CDR3 runs 15 residues. CDR3 loop: CASSFGLAEYNEQFF. The DNA for the CDR3 is TGTGCCAGCAGCTTCGGACTAGCGGAATACAATGAGCAGTTCTTC. Using reference TRBV7-2 and TRBJ2-1 for the parts outside the CDR3, the full variable domain is GAGVSQSPSNKVTEKGKDVELRCDPISGHTALYWYRQSLGQGLEFLIYFQGNSAPDKSGLPSDRFSAERTGGSVSTLTIQRTQQEDSAVYLCASSFGLAEYNEQFFGPGTRLTVL.

This chain uses TRBV5-1 with TRBJ2-1, with no clear D. The CDR3 is 14 amino acids. Germline values: CDR1 SGHRS, CDR2 YFSETQ. Trimming stripped 2 bases from V and 5 bases from J, with 11 bases between. This CDR3 reads CASSFWGINNEQFF. The CDR3 DNA sequence: TGCGCCAGCAGCTTTTGGGGAATAAACAATGAGCAGTTCTTC.

This clone has a handful of counts. The chain has TRBV28 and TRBJ2-2; D is uncertain. Germline V CDR1 and CDR2: MDHEN, SYDVKM. V gave up 3 bases and J gave up 5 bases, with 13 bases separating them. The CDR3 spans 15 residues. CDR3 residues: CASSFMTLVTGELFF. The CDR3 nucleotides are TGTGCCAGCAGTTTCATGACTCTAGTTACCGGGGAGCTGTTTTTT.

The V gene is TRBV13, the J gene TRBJ1-4, with D perhaps matching TRBD1 (5 bases). V gave up 6 bases and J gave up 7 bases, with 18 bases separating them. From germline, CDR1 is PRHDT and CDR2 FYEKMQ (reference sequence). The CDR3 contains 15 residues. The CDR3 DNA is TGTGCCAGCAGTCCGCGACAAAACGGGGCTGAAAAACTGTTTTTT. This sequence encodes CASSPRQNGAEKLFF.

CDR3: CASSRTSGKGRHTDTQYF. The CDR3 nucleotides are TGTGCCAGCAGCCGGACTAGCGGGAAGGGGCGTCACACAGATACGCAGTATTTT. The rearrangement links TRBV7-3 to TRBJ2-3, with 12 bases fitting TRBD2. CDR1 and CDR2 from the germline V gene are SGHTA and FQGTGA. The CDR3 consists of 18 residues. V shed 5 bases and J 2 bases; nucleotides not matched to a gene: 11.

The chain combines TRBV18 with TRBJ2-1; D not resolved. The V end was cut by 2 bases, the J end by 5 bases, with 13 bases between. The CDR3 consists of 15 residues. Germline loops: CDR1 KGHSH, CDR2 LQKENI. The CDR3 loop is CASSPLSPSDNEQFF. The CDR3 bases are TGTGCCAGCTCACCATTAAGTCCGTCGGACAATGAGCAGTTCTTC. Combining the CDR3 with reference TRBV18 and TRBJ2-1 gives the whole variable domain NAGVMQNPRHLVRRRGQEARLRCSPMKGHSHVYWYRQLPEEGLKFMVYLQKENIIDESGMPKERFSAEFPKEGPSILRIQQVVRGDSAAYFCASSPLSPSDNEQFFGPGTRLTVL.

The V call is TRBV5-1, the J call TRBJ2-7; perhaps TRBD1 as D (5 bases). CDR3 length equals 12 residues. Germline V gene lookup returns CDR1 SGHRS and CDR2 YFSETQ. Between the trimmed V and J ends, which lost 1 base and 6 bases, there was a span of 8 bases. This CDR3 reads CASSLRGSEQYF. CDR3 DNA sequence: TGCGCCAGCAGCTTGAGGGGTTCCGAGCAGTACTTC.

The chain couples TRBV7-3 to TRBJ2-3; TRBD2 agrees at 7 bases. The CDR3 spans 15 residues. The trim removed 5 bases at V and 1 base at J, leaving 6 bases unmatched. The germline V gene has CDR1 SGHTA and CDR2 FQGTGA. As DNA, the CDR3 is TGTGCCAGCAGCCCGTCTCTAGCGGGCACAGATACGCAGTATTTT. Translated, it gives CASSPSLAGTDTQYF.

This rearrangement joins TRBV27 to TRBJ2-6, with D hard to call. The ends were cut back, 6 bases at V and 0 bases at J, with 6 bases in the middle. Germline CDR1 MNHEY, CDR2 SMNVEV (reference sequence). The CDR3 is made up of 14 amino acids. CDR3: CASSHSSGANVLTF. DNA of the CDR3: TGTGCCAGCAGCCACAGCTCTGGGGCCAACGTCCTGACTTTC.

The chain links TRBV6-5 to TRBJ2-5; perhaps TRBD1 as D (5 bases). Trimming removed 6 bases at V and 5 bases at J, with 13 bases between. Germline CDR1 MNHEY, CDR2 SVGAGI. The CDR3 length is 13 residues. The CDR3 loop reads CASRETDLETQYF. For the CDR3, the DNA is TGTGCCAGCAGGGAGACAGATCTTGAGACCCAGTACTTC.

This clone showed up just a few times. The chain links TRBV7-9 to TRBJ2-1; no reliable D call. This CDR3 is 11 amino acids long. CDR1 is SEHNR, CDR2 FQNEAQ, per germline (reference sequence). V was cut by 5 bases and J by 12 bases, with 11 bases left in between. The CDR3 is CASSHGPVQFF. Here the CDR3 DNA reads TGTGCCAGCAGCCACGGACCTGTGCAGTTCTTC.

The gene calls are TRBV27 and TRBJ2-1; tentatively, D is TRBD1 (6 bases). This CDR3 contains 14 residues. V was trimmed by 6 bases and J by 4 bases, leaving 13 bases between them. Germline-derived CDR1 and CDR2 are MNHEY and SMNVEV (reference sequence). The CDR3 coding sequence is TGTGCCAGCAGGTATTTACAGGGTTACAATGAGCAGTTCTTC. Its translation is CASRYLQGYNEQFF.